Following are 17 T cell receptor beta chains from one sample sequenced in a study of cytomegalovirus exposure and HLA in healthy donors (dated by TCRdb to about 2017). The receptor library was made with the immunoSEQ multiplex PCR assay. A mixture of 60 forward primers for TCR Vbeta segments and 13 reverse primers for TCR Jbeta segments was used in the multiplex PCR. The table was pulled from immuneACCESS by TCRdb, which kept in-frame rearrangements only. Such tables lose some clones; where checked, under half of the loss comes from unresolved V genes, and the rest has no known cause. For this sample there are some 110,000 clones; about 80% appear just once. The ten top clones hold about 3.5% of the sample. Sequencing input: PBMCs. Receptor source: a man aged 40-49 years in good health and CMV-seronegative.

This chain connects TRBV7-9 to TRBJ1-2; 7 nucleotides agree with TRBD1. J lost 7 bases, V lost 9 bases, and 11 bases had no gene match. From germline, CDR1 is SEHNR and CDR2 FQNEAQ (reference sequence). This CDR3 is 13 amino acids long. CDR3: CASMWQGVGGYTF. The DNA of the CDR3 is TGTGCCAGTATGTGGCAGGGGGTTGGTGGCTACACCTTC.

V and J are TRBV7-9 and TRBJ2-5; maybe TRBD2 (6 bases). With 5 bases removed from V and 0 bases from J, the gap between germline ends came to 10 bases. Germline V lookup: CDR1 SEHNR, CDR2 FQNEAQ (reference sequence). This CDR3 spans 14 amino acids. CDR3 in amino acids: CASSQRDYQETQYF. CDR3 nucleotide sequence: TGTGCCAGCAGCCAAAGGGACTACCAAGAGACCCAGTACTTC.

The count of this clone is one. The chain has TRBV2 and TRBJ1-1; D not resolved. Trimming pared 7 bases from V and 1 base from J, leaving 10 bases between. Germline values: CDR1 SNHLY, CDR2 FYNNEI. The CDR3 sequence is 13 residues long. CDR3 nucleotide sequence: TGTGCCAGCAAGGCGGCCCCGAACACTGAAGCTTTCTTT. This encodes CASKAAPNTEAFF.

This chain joins TRBV18 and TRBJ2-1; no reliable D call. The length of the CDR3 is 13 residues. Trimming took 0 bases from V and 7 from J, leaving 7 bases between them. The germline CDR1 and CDR2 sequences are KGHSH and LQKENI. The chain's CDR3 is CASSPPPSNEQFF. The DNA for the CDR3 is TGTGCCAGCTCACCACCCCCCAGTAATGAGCAGTTCTTC.

The chain carries TRBV9 and TRBJ2-7; maybe TRBD1 (5 bases). Germline V lookup: CDR1 SGDLS, CDR2 YYNGEE. Deletions cut 0 bases from V and 6 bases from J, with 19 bases between. This CDR3 has 16 amino acids. The CDR3 DNA sequence: TGTGCCAGCAGCGTAGGCTCGGCAGGGTCCCTCGCCGAGCAGTACTTC. It codes for CASSVGSAGSLAEQYF. Together with reference TRBV9 and TRBJ2-7, the CDR3 gives the full variable domain: DSGVTQTPKHLITATGQRVTLRCSPRSGDLSVYWYQQSLDQGLQFLIQYYNGEERAKGNILERFSAQQFPDLHSELNLSSLELGDSALYFCASSVGSAGSLAEQYFGPGTRLTVT.

This clone was counted between two and nine times. This CDR3 reads CASSQGVDTEAFF. DNA for the CDR3: TGTGCCAGCAGCCAAGGGGTTGACACTGAAGCTTTCTTT. The rearrangement joins TRBV7-8 to TRBJ1-1; TRBD1 might be the D (5 bases). Trimming stripped 5 bases from V and 3 bases from J, with 10 bases between. The CDR3 is 13 residues long. CDR1 is SGHVS, CDR2 FQNEAQ, per germline.

The chain combines TRBV4-2 with TRBJ2-1, with TRBD1 matching over 9 bases. CDR1 and CDR2 from the germline V gene are LGHNA and YNFKEQ. The length of the CDR3 is 18 residues. Unmatched junction bases numbered 17, after V lost 4 bases and J lost 7 bases. CDR3 sequence reads: CASSLPRSGTGNPNEQFF. CDR3 bases: TGTGCCAGCAGCCTACCCCGCTCCGGGACAGGGAACCCAAATGAGCAGTTCTTC.

The rearrangement links TRBV5-4 to TRBJ2-5; the match to TRBD2 covers 7 bases. TRBJ2-7 explains the end of the DNA better; the J call may be wrong. Germline V gene lookup returns CDR1 SGHNT and CDR2 YYREEE (reference sequence). CDR3 size: 13 residues. The CDR3 DNA reads TGTGCCAGCAGCTGGGGGAGGGACTACGAGCAGTACTTC. Protein product: CASSWGRDYEQYF.

The rearrangement joins TRBV7-9 to TRBJ1-6, with 8 bases matching TRBD1. CDR1 is SEHNR and CDR2 is FQNEAQ in the germline V gene (reference sequence). The CDR3 is made up of 16 amino acids. The V segment lost 4 bases and the J segment 9 bases; nucleotides outside the gene matches: 11. The chain's CDR3 is CASSSGGGGGISPLHF. DNA for the CDR3: TGTGCCAGCAGCTCAGGGGGCGGCGGTGGAATTTCACCCCTCCACTTT.

The chain uses TRBV7-8 and TRBJ2-7, with D possibly TRBD1 on 5 matching bases. Deletions cut 8 bases from V and 2 bases from J, with 16 bases between. CDR3 length equals 14 residues. Germline V gene data show CDR1 as SGHVS and CDR2 as FQNEAQ. CDR3 sequence (DNA): TGTGCCAGCCGACCCGGACAAGGGGCCTACGAGCAGTACTTC. Translated, it gives CASRPGQGAYEQYF.

The sample holds a few counts of this clone. The J gene is TRBJ1-1, the V gene TRBV6-6, with a possible D match to TRBD1 (6 bases). V was cut by 6 bases and J by 1 base, with 15 bases left in between. CDR1 is MNHNY, CDR2 SVGAGI, per germline (reference sequence). The CDR3 covers 15 residues. The CDR3 nucleotides are TGTGCCAGCAGGCAAACAGGGTTCGGGAACACTGAAGCTTTCTTT. Its translation is CASRQTGFGNTEAFF.

The chain employs TRBV5-1 and TRBJ2-3; weak D call: TRBD2 (7 bases). CDR1 and CDR2 from the germline V gene are SGHRS and YFSETQ. Between the trimmed V and J ends, which lost 4 bases and 4 bases, there was a span of 13 bases. The CDR3 runs to 14 residues. As DNA, the CDR3 is TGCGCCAGCAGCGGGGGGGGCTCGGCAGATACGCAGTATTTT. This encodes CASSGGGSADTQYF.

This chain links TRBV4-2 with TRBJ2-7, with D tentatively TRBD1 (6 bases). Trimming took off 1 base at V and 2 bases at J, with 21 bases between the two ends. CDR1 LGHNA and CDR2 YNFKEQ come from the germline V gene. This CDR3 contains 18 residues. The CDR3 loop reads CASSQALIPDSITYEQYF. In nucleotides, the CDR3 is TGTGCCAGCAGCCAAGCCCTAATTCCGGACAGCATTACCTACGAGCAGTACTTC.

This chain links TRBV7-6 with TRBJ2-5, with TRBD2 matching 11 bases. The CDR3 extends over 16 amino acids. The V segment lost 4 bases and the J segment 5 bases; nucleotides outside the gene matches: 9. Germline V CDR1 and CDR2: SGHVS, FNYEAQ. The CDR3 nucleotides are TGTGCCAGCAGCTCGCTTAGCGGGGGGGGCAGCGAGACCCAGTACTTC. Protein product: CASSSLSGGGSETQYF.

The chain employs TRBV28 and TRBJ1-6; the match to TRBD1 covers 7 bases. Germline-derived CDR1 and CDR2 are MDHEN and SYDVKM. This CDR3 is 17 amino acids long. V dropped 2 bases and J dropped 4; count of bases not matched to a gene: 8. CDR3 nucleotides: TGTGCCAGCAGTTTAGAACCAGGGGGATTATATAATTCACCCCTCCACTTT. This sequence encodes CASSLEPGGLYNSPLHF.

The chain has TRBV19 and TRBJ2-1, with 7 bases that match TRBD2. Germline V gives CDR1 LNHDA, CDR2 SQIVND (reference sequence). The CDR3 covers 15 residues. J lost 4 bases, V lost 9 bases, and 12 bases had no gene match. The CDR3 here is CASLLTSAGYNEQFF. CDR3 nucleotide sequence: TGTGCCAGCCTTCTTACTAGCGCGGGATACAATGAGCAGTTCTTC.

The chain recombines TRBV6-4 with TRBJ1-4; 7 bases line up with TRBD1. The CDR3 sequence is 15 residues long. Per germline, CDR1 MRHNA and CDR2 SNTAGT. The J segment lost 6 bases and the V segment lost 2 bases, leaving 6 bases of the junction unmatched. In DNA, the CDR3 is TGTGCCAGCAGTGACCACAGGGGCGTAGATGAAAAACTGTTTTTT. Its protein is CASSDHRGVDEKLFF.